Listed here are 20 T cell receptor beta chains from one sample, sequenced in a study of human T cells and chemical hapten exposure. TCRdb re-called the RACE reads through MiXCR, storing one row per CDR3 protein. Of about 110,000 distinct CDR3 sequences detected, roughly a tenth appear once; the ten largest clones hold about 3%. Time point here: patch test 2, 6 weeks after DPC sensitization. Regarding treatment: therapeutic diphenylcyclopropenone sensitization with weekly scalp DPC. This specimen was whole blood, taken in connection with sensitization to the hapten diphenylcyclopropenone (DPC). These receptors all stem from a woman in her thirties or forties with alopecia areata. Some clones in this sample may be carry-over from other donors' samples.

This clonotype showed up many times. The V and J genes are TRBV5-1 and TRBJ2-1; no clear D gene. The germline V gene has CDR1 SGHRS and CDR2 YFSETQ. The length of the CDR3 is 13 residues. V was clipped by 2 bases and J by 4 bases, with 7 bases between them. The CDR3 DNA follows: TGCGCCAGCAGCTTTAACAGTTACAATGAGCAGTTCTTC. Translation: CASSFNSYNEQFF.

This clonotype was picked up many times. V usage is TRBV11-2 and J usage is TRBJ2-7, with 9 bases matching TRBD1. V lost 6 bases to trimming and J lost 3 bases; unmatched junction nucleotides: 12. Germline assignment: CDR1 SGHAT and CDR2 FQNNGV. The CDR3 is 16 amino acids. The CDR3 sequence: CASSQHTGGTFYEQYF. The CDR3 DNA reads as TGTGCCAGCAGTCAACACACAGGGGGCACTTTCTACGAGCAGTACTTC.

This CDR3 is CASSPGQGVETQYF. Here the CDR3 DNA reads TGTGCCAGCTCACCCGGACAGGGGGTGGAGACCCAGTACTTC. The chain is built from TRBV18 and TRBJ2-5; the match to TRBD1 covers 10 bases. The trim removed 3 bases at V and 5 bases at J, leaving 3 bases unmatched. CDR1 and CDR2 (germline): KGHSH, LQKENI. The CDR3 is 14 amino acids.

Here the CDR3 DNA reads TGCAGCGTTGATGAGGGGGCCGGGGCCTACGAGCAGTACTTC. Translated: CSVDEGAGAYEQYF. The chain links TRBV29-1 to TRBJ2-7; 7 nucleotides match TRBD1. This CDR3 has 14 amino acids. V lost 3 bases, J lost 2 bases, and 7 bases stayed unmatched. The germline V gene has CDR1 SQVTM and CDR2 ANQGSEA.

This clonotype was detected only a few times. The chain employs TRBV10-3 and TRBJ2-3; 9 nucleotides match TRBD2. V trimming: 1 base; J trimming: 3 bases; junction bases outside the gene matches: 5. Germline-derived CDR1 and CDR2 are ENHRY and SYGVKD. The CDR3 is 16 residues long. This CDR3 is CAISEFPAGGTDTQYF. The DNA of the CDR3 is TGTGCCATCAGTGAGTTCCCGGCGGGGGGGACAGATACGCAGTATTTT.

This clonotype has a count of ten or more. The J gene is TRBJ2-3, the V gene TRBV4-2, with D possibly being TRBD1 or TRBD2 (7 bases each). Germline loops: CDR1 LGHNA, CDR2 YNFKEQ. V was trimmed by 4 bases and J by 0 bases, leaving 14 bases between them. This CDR3 region has 16 residues. The CDR3 DNA reads as TGTGCCAGCAGCCCCCCAGGGGGGGCTAGCACAGATACGCAGTATTTT. Protein product: CASSPPGGASTDTQYF.

The chain combines TRBV2 with TRBJ2-5; D remains ambiguous. The V gene's germline CDR1 is SNHLY and CDR2 FYNNEI. V was clipped by 6 bases and J by 6 bases, with 5 bases between them. The CDR3 extends over 10 amino acids. DNA for the CDR3: TGTGCCAGCAGGGCGAAGACCCAGTACTTC. Translating gives CASRAKTQYF. Full variable domain (missing parts from reference TRBV2 and TRBJ2-5): EPEVTQTPSHQVTQMGQEVILRCVPISNHLYFYWYRQILGQKVEFLVSFYNNEISEKSEIFDDQFSVERPDGSNFTLKIRSTKLEDSAMYFCASRAKTQYFGPGTRLLVL.

The table lists this clonotype with many counts. This chain links TRBV2 with TRBJ2-2; possible D gene TRBD2, 7 bases. This CDR3 is 16 amino acids long. The V gene lost 5 bases and the J gene lost 0 bases, with 13 bases spanning the gap. Germline V gives CDR1 SNHLY, CDR2 FYNNEI. CDR3 region: CASSIRGAPNTGELFF. DNA for the CDR3: TGTGCCAGCAGTATTCGGGGGGCCCCGAACACCGGGGAGCTGTTTTTT.

This clonotype was seen many times. A junction end diverges from the germline sequence, so it may reflect a read error. The chain carries TRBV28 and TRBJ2-7, with 9 positions matching TRBD1. The germline gives CDR1 MDHEN, CDR2 SYDVKM. CDR3 length: 14 amino acids. CDR3 loop: CASIAGTGSSEQYF. The CDR3 DNA reads as TGTGCCAGCATCGCCGGGACAGGGTCCTCCGAGCAGTACTTC.

CDR3 residues: CASSSPGQGFYEQYF. Written as DNA, the CDR3 is TGTGCCAGCAGCTCGCCGGGACAGGGTTTCTACGAGCAGTACTTC. The chain has TRBV7-2 and TRBJ2-7; 9 bases are a match to TRBD1. J was trimmed by 3 bases and V by 4 bases; bases with no gene match: 7. The CDR3 totals 15 residues. The V gene's germline CDR1 is SGHTA and CDR2 FQGNSA.

The chain links TRBV5-1 to TRBJ1-1, with TRBD1 matching over 9 bases. Germline CDR1 and CDR2: SGHRS and YFSETQ. V gave up 7 bases and J gave up 4 bases; unmatched junction bases: 5. The CDR3 has 13 amino acids. The CDR3 sequence: CASRRQGGTEAFF. The DNA of the CDR3 is TGCGCCAGCCGAAGACAGGGGGGCACTGAAGCTTTCTTT.

This clonotype was found a few times. The chain's CDR3 is CASSHGSGGNIQYF. DNA of the CDR3: TGTGCCAGCAGCCATGGTAGCGGGGGGAACATTCAGTACTTC. The gene calls are TRBV3-1 and TRBJ2-4; 10 positions match TRBD2. J gave up 7 bases and V 3 bases, and 3 bases lay outside the gene matches. Germline lookup yields CDR1 LGHDT and CDR2 YNNKEL (reference sequence). The CDR3 runs 14 residues.

V usage is TRBV9 and J usage is TRBJ1-1; D possibly corresponds to TRBD1 (5 bases). The germline V gene encodes CDR1 SGDLS and CDR2 YYNGEE. The CDR3 length is 17 residues. V lost 4 bases and J 1 base, leaving 20 bases between the germline ends. DNA of the CDR3: TGTGCCAGCAGCCTCCCCCCAAGCGGGGGTTGGAACACTGAAGCTTTCTTT. The encoded protein is CASSLPPSGGWNTEAFF.

Remarks on this clonotype: This may be a read error, as it is one base from a much larger clone. The V and J genes are TRBV28 and TRBJ1-2; D ambiguous. Germline lookup yields CDR1 MDHEN and CDR2 SYDVKM. CDR3 size: 12 residues. CDR3 sequence (DNA): TGTGCCAGCAGTTTAGGACTGTATGGCCACACCTTC. Residues: CASSLGLYGHTF.

This clonotype has a count of ten or more. The chain is built from TRBV28 and TRBJ2-7; a weak D match, TRBD1 (6 bases). The V end was cut by 8 bases, the J end by 3 bases, with 17 bases between. This CDR3 has 14 amino acids. The V gene's germline CDR1 is MDHEN and CDR2 SYDVKM. The CDR3, as DNA: TGTGCCAGCTGGGGGACATCCAGAAACTACGAGCAGTACTTC. It yields the protein CASWGTSRNYEQYF.

In this sample, this clonotype turned up a few times. The chain combines TRBV5-5 with TRBJ2-3, with D tentatively TRBD2 (7 bases). V was shortened by 7 bases and J by 6 bases, with 18 bases between the two germline ends. CDR1 is SGHKS and CDR2 is YYEKEE in the germline V gene (reference sequence). CDR3 length equals 14 residues. The CDR3 nucleotides read TGTGCCAGCCAGCGCGCCGGGGGGCGCGATACGCAGTATTTT. It codes for CASQRAGGRDTQYF. Based on the CDR3 plus reference TRBV5-5 and TRBJ2-3, the full variable domain is DAGVTQSPTHLIKTRGQQVTLRCSPISGHKSVSWYQQVLGQGPQFIFQYYEKEERGRGNFPDRFSARQFPNYSSELNVNALLLGDSALYLCASQRAGGRDTQYFGPGTRLTVL.

The V call is TRBV29-1, the J call TRBJ2-3; 9 bases map to TRBD2. The length of the CDR3 is 15 residues. CDR1 is SQVTM and CDR2 is ANQGSEA in the germline V gene. The CDR3 DNA follows: TGCGCGAACGCCCCTGGCGGGGGGGCCACAGATACGCAGTATTTT. Its translation is CANAPGGGATDTQYF.

This chain joins TRBV28 and TRBJ1-5; D remains unclear. The CDR3 consists of 14 residues. The V end was cut by 5 bases, the J end by 6 bases, with 14 bases between. The V gene's germline CDR1 is MDHEN and CDR2 SYDVKM. In DNA form, the CDR3 reads TGTGCCAGCAGTCTCCCTTTTGGGAGTCAGCCCCAGCATTTT. Encoded protein: CASSLPFGSQPQHF.

A few counts support this clonotype. The chain combines TRBV20-1 with TRBJ1-3; D gene ambiguous. Trimming removed 6 bases at V and 0 bases at J, with 12 bases between. The CDR3 covers 14 residues. The germline V gene encodes CDR1 DFQATT and CDR2 SNEGSKA (reference sequence). This chain's CDR3 is CSAEFRSSGNTIYF. CDR3 nucleotides: TGCAGTGCCGAGTTTCGGAGCTCTGGAAACACCATATATTTT.

This clonotype was seen only a few times. This chain joins TRBV5-4 and TRBJ2-3; D unclear. Trimming removed 4 bases from V and 4 bases from J, with 19 bases in between. In germline, CDR1 is SGHNT, CDR2 YYREEE (reference sequence). The CDR3 is 16 amino acids. The DNA of the CDR3 is TGTGCCAGCAGCCCCCGTGGCCCCGGCGGTGCAGATACGCAGTATTTT. Its translation is CASSPRGPGGADTQYF.